One and the same sample provided the 10 T cell receptor beta chains below, sequenced in a study of T cell responses to AZD1222 COVID-19 vaccine. Sequencing was performed with immunoSEQ multiplex PCR; in TCRdb, only in-frame clones are kept and a portion is missing. Of 200,000 or so clones in the sample, more than 75% were seen once. This material consisted of peripheral blood, taken on day 0 of MenACWY control vaccination. Every receptor here comes from an adult in good health.

V usage is TRBV2 and J usage is TRBJ2-2, with TRBD1 matching over 9 bases. Germline CDR1 reads SNHLY; CDR2 reads FYNNEI. The CDR3 totals 12 residues. V shed 10 bases and J 7 bases; nucleotides not matched to a gene: 4. The chain's CDR3 is CAKDRGGGELFF. The CDR3 DNA reads TGTGCCAAGGACAGGGGTGGCGGGGAGCTGTTTTTT.

This clone showed up just once. The chain uses TRBV19 and TRBJ2-1; the D gene is possibly TRBD1 (6 bases). V was clipped by 5 bases and J by 0 bases, with 11 bases between them. The CDR3 has 15 residues. Germline V gives CDR1 LNHDA, CDR2 SQIVND (reference sequence). This CDR3 is CASSVDRSSYNEQFF. The DNA of the CDR3 is TGTGCCAGTAGTGTGGACAGAAGCTCCTACAATGAGCAGTTCTTC.

This clone was seen just once. The chain has TRBV28 and TRBJ2-7, with D uncertain. The CDR3 is 15 amino acids. CDR1 and CDR2 from the germline V gene are MDHEN and SYDVKM. Trimming took off 4 bases at V and 1 base at J, with 14 bases between the two ends. CDR3 protein: CASSSHLGRSYEQYF. CDR3 in DNA: TGTGCCAGCAGTTCTCACCTCGGCCGATCCTACGAGCAGTACTTC.

Notes on this clone: Distinct nucleotide sequences in the sample also encode this CDR3. V gene TRBV6-1 combines with J gene TRBJ1-2; no clear D. The ends were cut back, 0 bases at V and 4 bases at J, with 6 bases in the middle. From germline, CDR1 is MNHNS and CDR2 SASEGT. CDR3 length equals 13 residues. In nucleotides, the CDR3 is TGTGCCAGCAGTGAAGCCGGCACCTATGGCTACACCTTC. As protein: CASSEAGTYGYTF.

V and J are TRBV9 and TRBJ2-2, with TRBD2 as a possible D gene (5 bases). CDR1 SGDLS and CDR2 YYNGEE come from the germline V gene. The germline V and J ends were trimmed by 4 bases and 8 bases, with 9 bases remaining between them. There are 12 residues in the CDR3. DNA for the CDR3: TGTGCCAGCAGCCCACTAGTAGGGGAGCTGTTTTTT. Its protein product is CASSPLVGELFF.

In its sample, this clone was seen once. The chain links TRBV29-1 to TRBJ2-7; TRBD2 matches 8 bases. The trim removed 8 bases at V and 2 bases at J, leaving 11 bases unmatched. CDR3 size: 14 residues. Germline values: CDR1 SQVTM, CDR2 ANQGSEA. As DNA, the CDR3 is TGCAGCATCACGGGGTTAGCGGGACCCTACGAGCAGTACTTC. Protein: CSITGLAGPYEQYF.

CDR3 sequence: CASSPTGEEAFF. CDR3 DNA: TGTGCCAGCAGTCCGACAGGGGAAGAAGCTTTCTTT. The chain carries TRBV27 and TRBJ1-1; the match to TRBD1 covers 8 bases. Germline loops: CDR1 MNHEY, CDR2 SMNVEV (reference sequence). CDR3 length: 12 amino acids. V dropped 5 bases and J dropped 8; count of bases not matched to a gene: 4.

This chain joins TRBV5-3 and TRBJ2-7; 8 bases are shared with TRBD1. TRBV5-3 is assigned to the ORF class and has an uncertain function. The V and J ends lost 4 bases and 5 bases, in that order; junction bases with no gene match: 5. This CDR3 spans 13 amino acids. The CDR3 here is CARSRQGRDEQYF. DNA for the CDR3: TGTGCCAGAAGCCGACAGGGGCGCGACGAGCAGTACTTC.

This rearrangement joins TRBV6-2 or TRBV6-3 to TRBJ2-7; D uncertain. Germline-derived CDR1 and CDR2 are MNHEY and SVGEGT. V lost 4 bases to trimming and J lost 1 base, with 11 bases between them. The CDR3 totals 14 residues. CDR3 coding DNA: TGTGCCAGCAGTTCGATGGGGAAATCCTACGAGCAGTACTTC. Translated: CASSSMGKSYEQYF.

The table lists this clone with a count of one. The V gene is TRBV14, the J gene TRBJ1-1, with 8 bases that match TRBD1. The ends lost 4 bases at V and 5 bases at J; junction bases unmatched: 6. Germline CDR1 reads SGHDN; CDR2 reads FVKESK. CDR3 length equals 14 residues. Here the CDR3 reads CASSPRTGMTEAFF. The CDR3 DNA is TGTGCCAGCAGCCCCCGGACAGGGATGACTGAAGCTTTCTTT.